The present entry profiles one T cell receptor (beta chain) with its context. The antigen is undetermined. The PCR ran on 60 Vbeta and 13 Jbeta primers. Generated by immunoSEQ multiplex PCR, the TCRdb table keeps only in-frame clones and is missing some. Of some 81,000 clones in the sample, 72% are singletons; the top ten hold 8.5% to 14%. This record belongs to a study of cytomegalovirus exposure and HLA in healthy donors. Overall study results and limits: Later analysis identified a missense DCLRE1C variant that was linked to TCR beta V- and J-gene trimming.

The germline V gene encodes CDR1 MNHNY and CDR2 SVGAGI (reference sequence). V shed 4 bases and J 6 bases; nucleotides not matched to a gene: 11. There are 15 residues in the CDR3. This clonotype originated in a woman between 40 and 50 years old in good health and CMV-seropositive. Sequencing used PBMCs. This chain links TRBV6-6 with TRBJ1-2, with 7 bases matching TRBD1. This chain's CDR3 is CASSSRQGSANGYTF. Written as DNA, the CDR3 is TGTGCCAGCAGTTCCAGACAGGGTTCCGCTAATGGCTACACCTTC.